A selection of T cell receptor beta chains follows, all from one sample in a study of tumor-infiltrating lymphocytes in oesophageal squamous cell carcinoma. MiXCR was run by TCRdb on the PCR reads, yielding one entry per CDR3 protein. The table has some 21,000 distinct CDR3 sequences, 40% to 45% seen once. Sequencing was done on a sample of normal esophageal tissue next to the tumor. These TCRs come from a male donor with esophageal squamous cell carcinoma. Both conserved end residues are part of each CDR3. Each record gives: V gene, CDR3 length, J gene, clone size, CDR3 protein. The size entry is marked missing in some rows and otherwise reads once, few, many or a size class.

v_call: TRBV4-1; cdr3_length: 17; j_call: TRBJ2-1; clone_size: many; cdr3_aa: CASSQGGRGGSGDEQFF
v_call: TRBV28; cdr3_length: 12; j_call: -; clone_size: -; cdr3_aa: CASSQRGYGYTF
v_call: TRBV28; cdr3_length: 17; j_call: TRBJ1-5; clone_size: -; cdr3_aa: CASSWGARTGNLQPQHF
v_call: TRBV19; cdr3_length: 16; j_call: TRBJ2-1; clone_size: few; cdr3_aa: CASKGLAGGYDDEQFF
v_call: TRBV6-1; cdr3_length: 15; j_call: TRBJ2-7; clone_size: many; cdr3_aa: CASSSVYLSPYEQYF
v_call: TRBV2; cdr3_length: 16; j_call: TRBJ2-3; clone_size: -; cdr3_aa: CASSPRTSGPWDTQYF
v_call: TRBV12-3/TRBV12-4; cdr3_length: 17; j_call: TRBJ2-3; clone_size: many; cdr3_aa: CASSLRVGVMSTDTQYF
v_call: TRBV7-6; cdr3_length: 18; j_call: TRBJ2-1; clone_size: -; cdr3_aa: CASSLALAGTSGYNEQFF
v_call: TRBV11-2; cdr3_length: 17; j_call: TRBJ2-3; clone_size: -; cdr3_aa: CASSIPGGPGRDDTQYF
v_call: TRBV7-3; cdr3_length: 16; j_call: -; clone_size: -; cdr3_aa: CASSLGPSGKWGEQFF
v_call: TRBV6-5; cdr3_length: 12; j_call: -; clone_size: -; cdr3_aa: CASSLERGEQFF
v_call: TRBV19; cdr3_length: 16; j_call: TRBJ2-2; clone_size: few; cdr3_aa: CASSGLAGKGAGELFF
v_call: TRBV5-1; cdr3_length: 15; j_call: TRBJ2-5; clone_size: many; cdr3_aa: CASSLVPGGEGPQYF
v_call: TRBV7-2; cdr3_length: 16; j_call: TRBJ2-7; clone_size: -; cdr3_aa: CASRIGGASGSYEQYF
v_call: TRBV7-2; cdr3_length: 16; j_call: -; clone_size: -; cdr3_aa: CASSLISAGGPSEQYF
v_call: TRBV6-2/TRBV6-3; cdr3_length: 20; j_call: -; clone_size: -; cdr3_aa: CASSYSSDPLAGEFYNEQFF
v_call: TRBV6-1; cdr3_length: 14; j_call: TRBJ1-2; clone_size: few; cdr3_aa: CASSLGQLNYGYTF
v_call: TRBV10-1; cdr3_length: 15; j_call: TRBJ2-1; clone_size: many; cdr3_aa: CASSGGTRGYNEQFF
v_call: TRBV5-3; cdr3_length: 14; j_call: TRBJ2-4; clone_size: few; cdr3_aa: CARSKLAVNNEQYF